The 18 T cell receptor beta chains below come from one sample, sequenced in a study of blood T cell repertoires in COVID-19. Only in-frame clones appear in the TCRdb table, and some are missing; sequencing was by immunoSEQ multiplex PCR. The sample holds under 450,000 clones, roughly 88% seen once. The sample taken for sequencing was peripheral blood. These receptors were obtained from a woman aged 50 to 60 with COVID-19, enrolled during active disease.

The V call is TRBV30, the J call TRBJ1-6, with TRBD1 matching over 8 bases. Trimming took 0 bases from V and 8 from J; bases not matched to a gene: 3. Germline V CDR1 and CDR2: GTSNPN, SVGIG (reference sequence). The CDR3 contains 14 residues. CDR3 region: CAWSVGQGDSPLHF. DNA for the CDR3: TGTGCCTGGAGTGTCGGACAGGGCGATTCACCCCTCCACTTT. The whole variable domain, filled in from reference TRBV30 and TRBJ1-6, reads SQTIHQWPATLVQPVGSPLSLECTVEGTSNPNLYWYRQAAGRGLQLLFYSVGIGQISSEVPQNLSASRPQDRQFILSSKKLLLSDSGFYLCAWSVGQGDSPLHFGNGTRLTVT.

The table lists this clone with a count of one. The chain combines TRBV5-1 with TRBJ2-3; 12 bases line up with TRBD2. Per germline, CDR1 SGHRS and CDR2 YFSETQ. Trimming at V came to 5 bases and at J to 4 bases, leaving 5 bases not matched to a gene. The CDR3 extends over 15 amino acids. Here the CDR3 DNA reads TGCGCCAGCAGAACTAGCGGGGGGCCCCCAGATACGCAGTATTTT. Amino acid sequence: CASRTSGGPPDTQYF.

This clone was found a few times. J is TRBJ2-3 and V is TRBV19, with TRBD2 matching over 9 bases. V gave up 5 bases and J gave up 6 bases; unmatched junction bases: 12. The CDR3 covers 16 residues. Looked up from germline, CDR1 is LNHDA and CDR2 is SQIVND (reference sequence). The CDR3 nucleotides are TGTGCCAGTAGTCCAAGGGCTAGCGGGGCCCCCGATACGCAGTATTTT. Its protein product is CASSPRASGAPDTQYF.

The chain joins TRBV27 to TRBJ2-3; TRBD1 agrees at 7 bases. This CDR3 comprises 16 residues. Germline-derived CDR1 and CDR2 are MNHEY and SMNVEV (reference sequence). The junction had 10 bases not matched to a gene; V was cut back by 5 bases and J by 2 bases. DNA for the CDR3: TGTGCCAGCAGTCCGGCGACAGGGAGATTCACAGATACGCAGTATTTT. Its protein product is CASSPATGRFTDTQYF.

V gene TRBV7-6 combines with J gene TRBJ2-1; 10 bases line up with TRBD1. The germline V gene has CDR1 SGHVS and CDR2 FNYEAQ. This CDR3 comprises 15 residues. Germline trimming cut 5 bases from V and 6 bases from J; bases unmatched to any gene: 7. The CDR3 bases are TGTGCCAGCAGCCGCGGGGACAGGGGAATCAATGAGCAGTTCTTC. Translated, it gives CASSRGDRGINEQFF.

Note on this clone: The sample has other DNA sequences that encode this CDR3 too. The chain employs TRBV28 and TRBJ2-3; no clear D gene. V was cut by 4 bases and J by 3 bases, with 2 bases left in between. Germline CDR1 MDHEN, CDR2 SYDVKM. This CDR3 has 11 amino acids. The CDR3 DNA sequence: TGTGCCAGCAGTTCGACAGATACGCAGTATTTT. This translates into CASSSTDTQYF.

This chain links TRBV7-3 with TRBJ2-1; no clear D gene. The V end was cut by 1 base, the J end by 10 bases, with 11 bases between. The CDR3 is made up of 13 amino acids. Per the germline V gene, CDR1 is SGHTA and CDR2 is FQGTGA. CDR3 residues: CASSLNLGSEQFF. The CDR3 DNA reads TGTGCCAGCAGCTTAAATTTAGGTAGCGAGCAGTTCTTC.

This clone has a single count. V usage is TRBV28 and J usage is TRBJ1-1; maybe TRBD1 (5 bases). Germline V gene lookup returns CDR1 MDHEN and CDR2 SYDVKM. The germline V and J ends were trimmed by 6 bases and 4 bases, with 24 bases remaining between them. This CDR3 has 17 residues. CDR3 coding DNA: TGTGCCAGCAGCAGTTTACGGGGAGGGGATGGGGGCACTGAAGCTTTCTTT. Its translation is CASSSLRGGDGGTEAFF.

This chain joins TRBV3-1 (or the pseudogene TRBV3-2) and TRBJ1-5, with 7 bases identical to TRBD1. V was clipped by 4 bases and J by 7 bases; unmatched bases: 7. Looked up from germline, CDR1 is LGHDT and CDR2 is YNNKEL (reference sequence). CDR3 length: 14 amino acids. This chain's CDR3 is CASSRQQGTQPQHF. In nucleotides, the CDR3 is TGTGCCAGCAGCCGACAACAGGGGACCCAGCCCCAGCATTTT.

The CDR3 spells CASSRGLAGSSYEQYF. The DNA for the CDR3 is TGTGCCAGCAGCAGGGGACTAGCGGGAAGCTCCTACGAGCAGTACTTC. The chain links TRBV11-2 to TRBJ2-7, with 13 positions matching TRBD2. The germline gives CDR1 SGHAT, CDR2 FQNNGV. CDR3 size: 16 residues. V trimming: 5 bases; J trimming: 0 bases; junction bases outside the gene matches: 4.

The J gene is TRBJ2-7, the V gene TRBV2; 8 bases are a match to TRBD1. Trimming removed 8 bases from V and 0 bases from J; junction bases left unmatched: 9. Germline-derived CDR1 and CDR2 are SNHLY and FYNNEI. The CDR3 is 15 residues long. This CDR3 reads CASGGQAQSSYEQYF. Written as DNA, the CDR3 is TGTGCCAGCGGGGGACAGGCTCAAAGCTCCTACGAGCAGTACTTC.

The chain links TRBV12-5 to TRBJ1-5, with 8 bases fitting TRBD1. This CDR3 has 13 amino acids. V lost 5 bases and J lost 8; bases outside the gene matches: 5. Germline CDR1 reads LGHNT; CDR2 reads FRNRAP. The DNA for the CDR3 is TGTGCTAGTGGTCTTGGACAGGGAAAGCCCCAGCATTTT. It translates to CASGLGQGKPQHF.

The gene calls are TRBV27 and TRBJ2-7, with 8 bases fitting TRBD1. CDR3 length: 13 amino acids. The V and J ends lost 6 bases and 3 bases, in that order; junction bases with no gene match: 4. Germline lookup yields CDR1 MNHEY and CDR2 SMNVEV (reference sequence). This CDR3 reads CASSPGTGYEQYF. The DNA for the CDR3 is TGTGCCAGCAGCCCCGGGACAGGCTACGAGCAGTACTTC.

The chain joins TRBV28 to TRBJ2-7; TRBD2 matches at 9 bases. Unmatched junction bases numbered 4, after V lost 3 bases and J lost 4 bases. The germline V gene encodes CDR1 MDHEN and CDR2 SYDVKM. CDR3 size: 14 residues. CDR3 residues: CASSLRGGTYEQYF. The CDR3 DNA sequence: TGTGCCAGCAGTTTGCGGGGGGGAACTTACGAGCAGTACTTC.

The V and J genes are TRBV7-9 and TRBJ1-1; 7 bases align to TRBD1. The CDR3 has 18 residues. V lost 5 bases, J lost 1 base, and 16 bases stayed unmatched. The germline CDR1 and CDR2 sequences are SEHNR and FQNEAQ (reference sequence). DNA of the CDR3: TGTGCCAGCAGCCCCGGGACAGCCGGGGCCCTGAGGAACACTGAAGCTTTCTTT. It translates to CASSPGTAGALRNTEAFF.

The V gene is TRBV3-1 (or the pseudogene TRBV3-2), the J gene TRBJ1-6; weak D call: TRBD1 (5 bases). The CDR3 consists of 15 residues. The ends were cut back, 1 base at V and 11 bases at J, with 15 bases in the middle. Per germline, CDR1 LGHDT and CDR2 YNNKEL (reference sequence). This chain's CDR3 is CASSQGDAGHPPLHF. The CDR3 nucleotides read TGTGCCAGCAGCCAAGGGGATGCTGGACATCCACCCCTCCACTTT.

This clone was seen only once. The rearrangement joins TRBV2 to TRBJ2-5; TRBD2 is a possible D gene (6 bases). Trimming removed 9 bases from V and 7 bases from J, with 21 bases in between. The CDR3 length is 14 residues. Germline loops: CDR1 SNHLY, CDR2 FYNNEI. CDR3 in amino acids: CASHRDSLEGTQYF. The CDR3 nucleotides are TGTGCCAGTCACCGGGACTCTCTCGAAGGGACCCAGTACTTC.

CDR3 residues: CASRLGQGPITGNTIYF. CDR3 DNA sequence: TGTGCCAGCAGACTGGGACAGGGGCCGATTACTGGAAACACCATATATTTT. The J gene is TRBJ1-3, the V gene TRBV2, with 10 bases fitting TRBD1. This CDR3 has 17 residues. V trimming: 6 bases; J trimming: 2 bases; junction bases outside the gene matches: 10. Germline-derived CDR1 and CDR2 are SNHLY and FYNNEI.